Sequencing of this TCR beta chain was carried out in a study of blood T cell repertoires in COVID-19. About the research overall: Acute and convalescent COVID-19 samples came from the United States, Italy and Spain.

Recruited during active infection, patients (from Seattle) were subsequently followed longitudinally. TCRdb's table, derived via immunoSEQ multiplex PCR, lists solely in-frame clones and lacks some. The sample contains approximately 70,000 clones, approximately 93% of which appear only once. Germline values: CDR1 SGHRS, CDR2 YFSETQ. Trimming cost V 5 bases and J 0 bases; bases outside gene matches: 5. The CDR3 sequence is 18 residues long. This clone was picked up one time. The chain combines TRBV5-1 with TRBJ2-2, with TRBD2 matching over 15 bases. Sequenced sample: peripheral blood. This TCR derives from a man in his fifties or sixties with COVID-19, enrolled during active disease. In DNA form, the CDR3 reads TGCGCCAGCAGTTGGGGACTAGCGGGAGGCTCGAACACCGGGGAGCTGTTTTTT. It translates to CASSWGLAGGSNTGELFF.